A single sample is the source of the 23 T cell receptor beta chains below, sequenced in a study of blood T cell repertoires in COVID-19. Sequencing used immunoSEQ multiplex PCR; TCRdb keeps in-frame clones, though not all of them. The data hold around 180,000 clones, with 70% to 90% observed a single time. The specimen sequenced was peripheral blood. The origin of the receptors is a human donor with active or convalescent COVID-19. The donor label of this sample is uncertain.

The V gene is TRBV4-1, the J gene TRBJ2-3; TRBD2 matches at 10 bases. Trimming removed 0 bases from V and 0 bases from J; junction bases left unmatched: 6. CDR3 size: 18 residues. In germline, CDR1 is MGHRA, CDR2 YSYEKL. This CDR3 is CASSQDLAGGLSTDTQYF. Written as DNA, the CDR3 is TGCGCCAGCAGCCAAGATTTAGCGGGGGGCCTTAGCACAGATACGCAGTATTTT.

The chain joins TRBV20-1 to TRBJ2-5; no definite D call. The CDR3 totals 10 residues. The germline V and J ends were trimmed by 2 bases and 5 bases, with 3 bases remaining between them. Germline assignment: CDR1 DFQATT and CDR2 SNEGSKA (reference sequence). The CDR3 region has the DNA TGCAGTGCTAGACTGGAGACCCAGTACTTC. This translates into CSARLETQYF.

This chain links TRBV7-9 with TRBJ2-7; TRBD2 matches 12 bases. Germline loops: CDR1 SEHNR, CDR2 FQNEAQ (reference sequence). With 4 bases clipped from V and 2 bases from J, the junction kept 0 bases outside the gene matches. The CDR3 loop spans 14 amino acids. CDR3 sequence: CASSWTSGTYEQYF. The DNA for the CDR3 is TGTGCCAGCAGCTGGACTAGCGGGACCTACGAGCAGTACTTC.

A word on this clone: The sample holds other DNA sequences that translate to the same CDR3. V is TRBV24-1 and J is TRBJ1-2, with D perhaps TRBD1 (6 bases). The CDR3 length is 13 residues. Germline V lookup: CDR1 KGHDR, CDR2 SFDVKD. V lost 4 bases to trimming and J lost 4 bases, with 9 bases between them. The CDR3 DNA reads as TGTGCCACCAGTGACACAGGGTCCTATGGCTACACCTTC. Amino acids: CATSDTGSYGYTF.

The rearrangement uses TRBV28 and TRBJ1-3; TRBD1 might be the D (5 bases). Looked up from germline, CDR1 is MDHEN and CDR2 is SYDVKM. The CDR3 is 13 residues long. With 9 bases removed from V and 8 bases from J, the gap between germline ends came to 17 bases. This CDR3 reads CASGLDNRDTIYF. The CDR3 bases are TGTGCCAGTGGCCTGGACAATCGAGACACCATATATTTT.

This rearrangement joins TRBV15 to TRBJ2-4; 9 bases agree with TRBD2. The CDR3 totals 20 residues. J gave up 7 bases and V 5 bases, and 24 bases lay outside the gene matches. Germline values: CDR1 LNHNV, CDR2 YYDKDF (reference sequence). The CDR3 region has the DNA TGTGCCACCAGCTTCCAGACAGGGCTTAGCGGGAGTGGGCGAGGGAACATTCAGTACTTC. Translation gives CATSFQTGLSGSGRGNIQYF. Full variable domain (missing parts from reference TRBV15 and TRBJ2-4): DAMVIQNPRYQVTQFGKPVTLSCSQTLNHNVMYWYQQKSSQAPKLLFHYYDKDFNNEADTPDNFQSRRPNTSFCFLDIRSPGLGDTAMYLCATSFQTGLSGSGRGNIQYFGAGTRLSVL.

This chain links TRBV3-1 (or the pseudogene TRBV3-2) with TRBJ1-6; 8 positions match TRBD1. The V gene end was trimmed by 1 base and the J gene end by 5 bases; junction bases not matched to a gene: 1. Germline V gene sequence: CDR1 LGHDT, CDR2 YNNKEL (reference sequence). The CDR3 extends over 15 amino acids. CDR3: CASSQVDRDNSPLHF. DNA for the CDR3: TGTGCCAGCAGCCAAGTGGACAGGGATAATTCACCCCTCCACTTT.

This clone came up a few times. The chain recombines TRBV27 with TRBJ1-5; a possible D gene is TRBD1 (6 bases). This CDR3 has 20 amino acids. Germline V gene lookup returns CDR1 MNHEY and CDR2 SMNVEV (reference sequence). V shed 5 bases and J shed 1 base, with 27 bases lying between them. The CDR3 reads CASSPARGTRVGNSNQPQHF. In nucleotides, the CDR3 is TGTGCCAGCAGTCCAGCTAGGGGGACCAGGGTGGGTAACAGCAATCAGCCCCAGCATTTT.

The chain carries TRBV7-9 and TRBJ1-6; 11 positions match TRBD1. In germline, CDR1 is SEHNR, CDR2 FQNEAQ (reference sequence). The CDR3 extends over 16 amino acids. V lost 5 bases to trimming and J lost 10 bases; unmatched junction nucleotides: 10. This chain's CDR3 is CASSTGTGGLRSPLHF. The CDR3 DNA follows: TGTGCCAGCAGCACCGGGACAGGGGGTCTGAGGTCACCCCTCCACTTT. Full variable domain (outside the CDR3, taken from reference TRBV7-9 and TRBJ1-6): DTGVSQNPRHKITKRGQNVTFRCDPISEHNRLYWYRQTLGQGPEFLTYFQNEAQLEKSRLLSDRFSAERPKGSFSTLEIQRTEQGDSAMYLCASSTGTGGLRSPLHFGNGTRLTVT.

This clone was picked up one time. This sequence joins TRBV4-3 and TRBJ2-1; possible D gene TRBD2, 7 bases. Germline CDR1 reads LGHNA; CDR2 reads YSLEER. The CDR3 extends over 18 amino acids. V shed 1 base and J shed 2 bases, with 18 bases lying between them. In nucleotides, the CDR3 is TGCGCCAGCAGCCAAGTCTGGTTGCTGCGGGGGCCCTACAATGAGCAGTTCTTC. Translating gives CASSQVWLLRGPYNEQFF.

J is TRBJ1-2 and V is TRBV30; D remains unclear. CDR1 is GTSNPN, CDR2 SVGIG, per germline (reference sequence). V lost 2 bases and J 13 bases, leaving 14 bases between the germline ends. The CDR3 length is 11 residues. The CDR3 nucleotides read TGTGCCTGGAGTCCCTTAACCAGTTCCACCTTC. Its protein is CAWSPLTSSTF.

DNA of the CDR3: TGTGCCAGTGGATCCCGGGACAGGGAGGAGGATGGCTACACCTTC. It encodes CASGSRDREEDGYTF. V and J are TRBV6-5 and TRBJ1-2; 9 nucleotides line up with TRBD1. The CDR3 sequence is 15 residues long. The V segment lost 9 bases and the J segment 6 bases; nucleotides outside the gene matches: 14. Germline V gene lookup returns CDR1 MNHEY and CDR2 SVGAGI.

V and J are TRBV4-3 and TRBJ1-2, with D perhaps matching TRBD1 (6 bases). CDR3 length: 18 residues. V shed 1 base and J shed 7 bases, with 25 bases lying between them. Per germline, CDR1 LGHNA and CDR2 YSLEER. In nucleotides, the CDR3 is TGCGCCAGCAGCCAAGTGGTGGTCGGAGCGGGGGGCTCGAGTGGCTACACCTTC. Amino acid sequence: CASSQVVVGAGGSSGYTF.

The CDR3 region is CASRTQNTGELFF. CDR3 sequence (DNA): TGTGCCAGCAGGACACAGAACACCGGGGAGCTGTTTTTT. This chain connects TRBV6-5 to TRBJ2-2; no clear D gene. Trimming left V 6 bases short and J 1 base short, with 6 bases between. This CDR3 is 13 amino acids long. Germline V gene lookup returns CDR1 MNHEY and CDR2 SVGAGI.

This sequence joins TRBV28 and TRBJ1-2; D possibly corresponds to TRBD1 (5 bases). V was shortened by 6 bases and J by 8 bases, with 22 bases between the two germline ends. Per the germline V gene, CDR1 is MDHEN and CDR2 is SYDVKM. The CDR3 is made up of 15 amino acids. CDR3 loop: CASRAQEGLLRGYTF. CDR3 bases: TGTGCCAGCAGAGCACAGGAGGGGTTACTAAGGGGCTACACCTTC.

The CDR3 DNA reads TGTGCTAGTGGCCTCCTGGGCCCTGGAGGGTTGAACACTGAAGCTTTCTTT. Protein product: CASGLLGPGGLNTEAFF. This chain links TRBV12-5 with TRBJ1-1; the D is unclear. Trimming stripped 6 bases from V and 0 bases from J, with 20 bases between. The CDR3 covers 17 residues. CDR1 is LGHNT and CDR2 is FRNRAP in the germline V gene.

The CDR3 DNA reads as TGTGCCAGCAGCTGGGGCGGGAGGACCTCCTACGAGCAGTACTTC. Translated: CASSWGGRTSYEQYF. The chain joins TRBV13 to TRBJ2-7, with 8 nucleotides matching TRBD2. V lost 4 bases, J lost 0 bases, and 5 bases stayed unmatched. The CDR3 has 15 residues. CDR1 and CDR2 (germline): PRHDT, FYEKMQ (reference sequence).

Only one count was recorded for this clone. The V call is TRBV19, the J call TRBJ1-3, with D possibly matching TRBD1 (6 bases). CDR3 length: 16 residues. Trimming stripped 0 bases from V and 0 bases from J, with 9 bases between. Looked up from germline, CDR1 is LNHDA and CDR2 is SQIVND (reference sequence). DNA for the CDR3: TGTGCCAGTAGTATAGATCCAGGGGCCTCTGGAAACACCATATATTTT. Its translation: CASSIDPGASGNTIYF. Full variable domain (remainder filled in from reference TRBV19 and TRBJ1-3): DGGITQSPKYLFRKEGQNVTLSCEQNLNHDAMYWYRQDPGQGLRLIYYSQIVNDFQKGDIAEGYSVSREKKESFPLTVTSAQKNPTAFYLCASSIDPGASGNTIYFGEGSWLTVV.

The chain uses TRBV6-4 and TRBJ2-1; D might be TRBD1 (6 bases). From germline, CDR1 is MRHNA and CDR2 SNTAGT. Trimming left V 0 bases short and J 3 bases short, with 15 bases between. The CDR3 runs 17 residues. The CDR3 region has the DNA TGTGCCAGCAGTGACTCCTACACAGGGACGGGCTACAATGAGCAGTTCTTC. Protein: CASSDSYTGTGYNEQFF.

The chain employs TRBV28 and TRBJ2-2; D might be TRBD2 (5 bases). V was trimmed by 5 bases and J by 5 bases, leaving 15 bases between them. CDR1 and CDR2 from the germline V gene are MDHEN and SYDVKM. The CDR3 is 15 amino acids. The CDR3, as DNA: TGTGCCAGCAGTCCGCCGGCGGGTGGGACCGGGGAGCTGTTTTTT. Its translation is CASSPPAGGTGELFF.

V and J are TRBV7-2 and TRBJ2-7, with D possibly matching TRBD2 (7 bases). The germline V and J ends were trimmed by 1 base and 4 bases, with 14 bases remaining between them. The CDR3 totals 15 residues. Germline CDR1 is SGHTA and CDR2 is FQGNSA. CDR3 protein: CASSLEAGAGYEQYF. The DNA for the CDR3 is TGTGCCAGCAGCTTAGAGGCGGGGGCCGGGTACGAGCAGTACTTC.

This chain connects TRBV7-9 to TRBJ1-2; D possibly corresponds to TRBD1 (5 bases). CDR3 length: 13 residues. V was clipped by 1 base and J by 3 bases, with 6 bases between them. Germline-derived CDR1 and CDR2 are SEHNR and FQNEAQ (reference sequence). The CDR3 nucleotides are TGTGCCAGCAGCTTAGGGGGGGACTATGGCTACACCTTC. It encodes CASSLGGDYGYTF.

The V gene is TRBV24-1, the J gene TRBJ2-5, with TRBD2 as a possible D gene (6 bases). The CDR3 has 13 amino acids. V was pared by 4 bases and J by 3 bases, with 8 bases between. Germline V gene data show CDR1 as KGHDR and CDR2 as SFDVKD. The CDR3 here is CATSEWGEETQYF. The CDR3, as DNA: TGTGCCACCAGTGAATGGGGGGAAGAGACCCAGTACTTC.